These 10 T cell receptor beta chains came from one sample sequenced in a study of coeliac disease. For these receptors, no antigen is known. Regarding the study as a whole: Control samples showed higher TRB and TRG clonality than intraepithelial and lamina propria samples in active celiac disease.

Clones were read by immunoSEQ multiplex PCR, and TCRdb kept only the in-frame ones, dropping some. The sample shows some 4,000 clones, roughly two thirds of them seen only once. Sequencing was done on a sample of intraepithelial lymphocytes from the gut. The receptors derive from a man between 65 and 79 years old with active celiac disease.

V gene TRBV28 combines with J gene TRBJ2-7; D unresolved. V was pared by 5 bases and J by 3 bases, with 17 bases between. The CDR3 has 15 amino acids. Germline-derived CDR1 and CDR2 are MDHEN and SYDVKM. CDR3 sequence reads: CASSVPDTIRYEQYF. CDR3 nucleotide sequence: TGTGCCAGCAGTGTTCCAGATACCATCCGCTACGAGCAGTACTTC.

The gene calls are TRBV6-1 and TRBJ1-5; 9 nucleotides agree with TRBD1. Germline V gene data show CDR1 as MNHNS and CDR2 as SASEGT. The CDR3 consists of 15 residues. The junction had 2 bases not matched to a gene; V was cut back by 2 bases and J by 3 bases. The CDR3 protein is CASSEWDRDNQPQHF. In DNA, the CDR3 is TGTGCCAGCAGTGAATGGGACAGGGACAATCAGCCCCAGCATTTT.

The J gene is TRBJ2-7, the V gene TRBV28, with 7 bases aligning to TRBD2. The germline V gene encodes CDR1 MDHEN and CDR2 SYDVKM. This CDR3 spans 14 amino acids. J was trimmed by 5 bases and V by 7 bases; bases with no gene match: 11. This chain's CDR3 is CASTTDSGSNEQYF. The DNA of the CDR3 is TGTGCCAGCACCACCGATAGCGGGTCCAACGAGCAGTACTTC.

This clone was detected only a few times. The chain has TRBV29-1 and TRBJ2-1; possible D gene TRBD2, 6 bases. This CDR3 is 14 amino acids long. Germline assignment: CDR1 SQVTM and CDR2 ANQGSEA. V was trimmed by 3 bases and J by 4 bases, leaving 13 bases between them. For the CDR3, the DNA is TGCAGCGTTGATTGGGGAGCGGGTTACAATGAGCAGTTCTTC. It specifies CSVDWGAGYNEQFF.

The rearrangement joins TRBV10-3 to TRBJ2-3, with a possible D match to TRBD1 (6 bases). This CDR3 has 14 residues. CDR1 ENHRY and CDR2 SYGVKD come from the germline V gene. Trimming stripped 5 bases from V and 0 bases from J, with 9 bases between. In DNA, the CDR3 is TGTGCCATCAGTAGACAGGAGAGCACAGATACGCAGTATTTT. Translation: CAISRQESTDTQYF.

The chain couples TRBV27 to TRBJ1-4; maybe TRBD1 (5 bases). Germline lookup yields CDR1 MNHEY and CDR2 SMNVEV (reference sequence). With 5 bases removed from V and 7 bases from J, the gap between germline ends came to 17 bases. This CDR3 comprises 15 residues. In DNA, the CDR3 is TGTGCCAGCAGTCTCTCCAGGGCCGTCGGTGAAAAACTGTTTTTT. Its protein is CASSLSRAVGEKLFF.

V usage is TRBV9 and J usage is TRBJ1-5; D is possibly TRBD1 (5 bases). This CDR3 contains 12 residues. Per the germline V gene, CDR1 is SGDLS and CDR2 is YYNGEE. Trimming removed 4 bases from V and 11 bases from J, with 13 bases in between. CDR3 loop: CASSSPGGTQHF. The CDR3 coding sequence is TGTGCCAGCAGCTCCCCGGGGGGGACCCAGCATTTT.

This CDR3 reads CAWKIGTAYEQYF. In nucleotides, the CDR3 is TGTGCCTGGAAAATCGGGACAGCCTACGAGCAGTACTTC. The chain links TRBV30 to TRBJ2-7; 7 nucleotides match TRBD1. The CDR3 has 13 amino acids. Per germline, CDR1 GTSNPN and CDR2 SVGIG (reference sequence). J lost 2 bases, V lost 4 bases, and 5 bases had no gene match.

This clone came up once. The genes are TRBV25-1 and TRBJ1-1; D not resolved. The CDR3 has 11 amino acids. V was clipped by 8 bases and J by 0 bases, with 4 bases between them. Per the germline V gene, CDR1 is MGHDK and CDR2 is SYGVNS. This CDR3 reads CASGVNTEAFF. The CDR3 nucleotides read TGTGCCAGCGGAGTGAACACTGAAGCTTTCTTT.

The chain combines TRBV28 with TRBJ2-5; possible D gene TRBD1, 5 bases. The J call is uncertain, as TRBJ2-7 better fits the DNA end. This CDR3 contains 14 residues. The V gene's germline CDR1 is MDHEN and CDR2 SYDVKM. The DNA for the CDR3 is TGTGCCAGCAGTTTATTGGGCAGGGCCTACGAGCAGTACTTC. Translation: CASSLLGRAYEQYF.